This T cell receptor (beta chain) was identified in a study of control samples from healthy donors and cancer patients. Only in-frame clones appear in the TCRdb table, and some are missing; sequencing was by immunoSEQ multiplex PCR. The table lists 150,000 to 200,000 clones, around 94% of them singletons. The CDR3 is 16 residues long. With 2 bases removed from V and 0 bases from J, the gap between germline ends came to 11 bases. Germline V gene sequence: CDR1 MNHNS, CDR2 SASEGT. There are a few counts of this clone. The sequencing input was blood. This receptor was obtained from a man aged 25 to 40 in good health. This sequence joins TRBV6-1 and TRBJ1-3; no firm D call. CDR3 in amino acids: CASSELLGNSGNTIYF. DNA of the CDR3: TGTGCCAGCAGTGAACTCCTAGGGAACTCTGGAAACACCATATATTTT.